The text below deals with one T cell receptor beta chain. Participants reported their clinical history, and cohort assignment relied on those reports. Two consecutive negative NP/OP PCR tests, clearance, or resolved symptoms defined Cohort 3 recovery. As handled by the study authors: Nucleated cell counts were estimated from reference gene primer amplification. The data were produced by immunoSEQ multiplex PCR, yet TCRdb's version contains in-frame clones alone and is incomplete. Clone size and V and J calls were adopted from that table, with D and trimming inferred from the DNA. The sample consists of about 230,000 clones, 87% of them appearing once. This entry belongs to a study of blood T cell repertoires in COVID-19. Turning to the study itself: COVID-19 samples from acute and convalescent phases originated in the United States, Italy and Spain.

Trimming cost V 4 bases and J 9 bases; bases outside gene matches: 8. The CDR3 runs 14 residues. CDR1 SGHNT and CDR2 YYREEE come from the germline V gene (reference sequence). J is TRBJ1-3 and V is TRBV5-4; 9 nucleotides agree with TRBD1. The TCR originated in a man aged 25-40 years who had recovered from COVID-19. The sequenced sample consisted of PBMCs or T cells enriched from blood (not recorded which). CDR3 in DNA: TGTGCCAGCAGCCGCCGGACAGGGGTCGGCACCATATATTTT. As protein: CASSRRTGVGTIYF.